A selection of T cell receptor beta chains follows, all from one sample in a study of T cell repertoires in cytomegalovirus infection. MiXCR was run by TCRdb on the reads, yielding one entry per CDR3 protein. The sample lists roughly 300,000 distinct CDR3 sequences; more than 8% were seen once. The sample comprised PBMCs. Receptors were obtained from a human donor in good health (CMV status not recorded). Some clones in this sample may be carry-over from other donors' samples. Both conserved end residues are trimmed from each CDR3. Each record gives: CDR3 length, V gene, J gene, CDR3 protein.

CDR3 length: 14; V gene: TRBV4-3; J gene: TRBJ2-1; CDR3 protein: ASSPPGWARRNEQF
CDR3 length: 14; V gene: TRBV6-1; J gene: TRBJ2-1; CDR3 protein: ASSYVGLAGGNEQF
CDR3 length: 13; V gene: TRBV7-4; J gene: TRBJ2-6; CDR3 protein: AAGQGSPGANVLT
CDR3 length: 12; V gene: TRBV2; J gene: TRBJ2-1; CDR3 protein: ASKHRTTDNEQF
CDR3 length: 13; V gene: TRBV7-2; J gene: TRBJ2-3; CDR3 protein: ASDPRAGKADTQY
CDR3 length: 11; V gene: TRBV19; J gene: TRBJ2-1; CDR3 protein: AAGQGTYNEQF
CDR3 length: 13; V gene: TRBV2; J gene: TRBJ2-2; CDR3 protein: ASSRDRKMTGELF
CDR3 length: 12; V gene: TRBV20-1; J gene: TRBJ2-7; CDR3 protein: SARVGGAPYEQY
CDR3 length: 12; V gene: TRBV12-3/TRBV12-4; J gene: TRBJ2-1; CDR3 protein: ASSTSGRDNEQF
CDR3 length: 14; V gene: TRBV4-3; J gene: TRBJ1-5; CDR3 protein: ASSQDRAAGNQPQH
CDR3 length: 13; V gene: TRBV20-1; J gene: TRBJ2-1; CDR3 protein: SARPLGWGGDEQF
CDR3 length: 12; V gene: TRBV6-1; J gene: TRBJ1-1; CDR3 protein: ASSESSRNLEAF
CDR3 length: 12; V gene: TRBV20-1; J gene: TRBJ2-1; CDR3 protein: SASAGAIYNEQF
CDR3 length: 14; V gene: TRBV7-9; J gene: TRBJ1-5; CDR3 protein: ASSFQGDSGNQPQH
CDR3 length: 12; V gene: TRBV7-8; J gene: TRBJ1-1; CDR3 protein: ASSLGRRDTEAF
CDR3 length: 10; V gene: TRBV7-3; J gene: TRBJ1-2; CDR3 protein: ASSLQGDGYT
CDR3 length: 12; V gene: TRBV7-9; J gene: TRBJ2-1; CDR3 protein: ASSLGAGFNEQF
CDR3 length: 11; V gene: TRBV7-2; J gene: TRBJ1-2; CDR3 protein: ASSTAGFYGYT
CDR3 length: 13; V gene: TRBV7-3; J gene: TRBJ2-1; CDR3 protein: ASSSVVSSYNEQF
CDR3 length: 13; V gene: TRBV30; J gene: TRBJ2-3; CDR3 protein: AWSEQLGLTDTQY
CDR3 length: 11; V gene: TRBV10-3; J gene: TRBJ2-7; CDR3 protein: AVGVGADGEQY
CDR3 length: 13; V gene: TRBV15; J gene: TRBJ2-5; CDR3 protein: ATRGGAGTSETQY
CDR3 length: 14; V gene: TRBV28; J gene: TRBJ1-1; CDR3 protein: ASSLGQRLGNTEAF
CDR3 length: 17; V gene: TRBV7-2; J gene: TRBJ2-1; CDR3 protein: ASSLGLAGLPSRDNEQF
CDR3 length: 11; V gene: TRBV20-1; J gene: TRBJ1-6; CDR3 protein: SAARDHNSPLH
CDR3 length: 13; V gene: TRBV19; J gene: TRBJ1-5; CDR3 protein: ASSRQGGLAQPQH
CDR3 length: 12; V gene: TRBV7-2; J gene: TRBJ2-3; CDR3 protein: ASSSFFHTDTQY
CDR3 length: 17; V gene: TRBV7-2; J gene: TRBJ2-1; CDR3 protein: ASSARGLAGGLGDNEQF
CDR3 length: 16; V gene: TRBV9; J gene: TRBJ2-2; CDR3 protein: ASSVAYWGIAGTGELF
CDR3 length: 11; V gene: TRBV6-5; J gene: TRBJ1-2; CDR3 protein: ASSLLGSEGYT
CDR3 length: 14; V gene: TRBV18; J gene: TRBJ2-7; CDR3 protein: ASSPRTGSMTYEQY
CDR3 length: 12; V gene: TRBV7-2; J gene: TRBJ1-4; CDR3 protein: ASSLGGRNEKLF
CDR3 length: 15; V gene: TRBV4-3; J gene: TRBJ1-4; CDR3 protein: ASSQTGPRTGGEKLF